This T cell receptor (beta chain) is from a study of blood T cell repertoires in COVID-19. Study overall: In each case, the material was cDNA or gDNA derived from T cells, B-cell-depleted T cells, or PBMCs.

Germline V gives CDR1 MDHEN, CDR2 SYDVKM. Trimming removed 3 bases at V and 9 bases at J, with 24 bases between. The length of the CDR3 is 16 residues. The authors' processing: Reference gene primer amplification yielded estimated nucleated cell counts. Sequenced by immunoSEQ multiplex PCR; TCRdb stores in-frame clones only, minus some. D and trimming were read from the DNA, whereas the V and J calls and clone size are those reported in that table. The sample lists over 200,000 clones, around four fifths occurring once. This TCR was sampled from a woman aged 70-85 years with active or convalescent COVID-19. Sequenced material: peripheral blood. The J gene is TRBJ2-7, the V gene TRBV28, with a tentative D call TRBD2 (5 bases). The CDR3 nucleotides are TGTGCCAGCAGTTTCCCCAATGGAGGCCAGCCCCTTGGGCAGTACTTC. This codes for CASSFPNGGQPLGQYF.